The source of this T cell receptor (beta chain) is a study of T-cell reconstitution after alpha-beta-depleted transplantation in children. Preparation of the TCRbeta library used unique molecular identifiers. TCRdb re-called the PCR reads with MiXCR, one entry per CDR3 protein. This table has a few hundred thousand distinct CDR3 sequences, approximately 30% appearing once. This clonotype turned up a few times. The CDR3 spans 18 residues. V shed 0 bases and J shed 0 bases, with 20 bases lying between them. Germline V gives CDR1 GTSNPN, CDR2 SVGIG (reference sequence). The source is a boy under three years old with Wiskott-Aldrich syndrome, due to receive a stem cell transplant. V is TRBV30 and J is TRBJ1-1, with a possible D match to TRBD1 (5 bases). The input for sequencing was PBMCs, taken before TCRalphabeta/CD19-depleted stem cell transplant. The CDR3: CAWSVTGGLLLVNTEAFF. CDR3 coding DNA: TGTGCCTGGAGTGTAACGGGGGGACTTCTTCTGGTGAACACTGAAGCTTTCTTT.